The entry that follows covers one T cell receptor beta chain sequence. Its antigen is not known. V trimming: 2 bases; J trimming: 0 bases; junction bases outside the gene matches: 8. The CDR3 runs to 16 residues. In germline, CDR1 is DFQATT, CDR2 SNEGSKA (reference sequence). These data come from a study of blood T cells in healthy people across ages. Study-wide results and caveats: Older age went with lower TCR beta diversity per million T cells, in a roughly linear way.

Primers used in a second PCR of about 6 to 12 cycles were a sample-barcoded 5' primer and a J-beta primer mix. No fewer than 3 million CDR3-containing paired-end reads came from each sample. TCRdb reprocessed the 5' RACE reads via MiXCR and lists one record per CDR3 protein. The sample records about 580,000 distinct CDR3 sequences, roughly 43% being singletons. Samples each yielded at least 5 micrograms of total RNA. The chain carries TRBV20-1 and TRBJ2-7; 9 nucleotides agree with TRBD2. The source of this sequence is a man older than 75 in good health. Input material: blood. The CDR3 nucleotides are TGCAGTGCTAGAAGGCCCGGGACTAGCAGCTCCTACGAGCAGTACTTC. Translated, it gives CSARRPGTSSSYEQYF.